These 2 T cell receptor beta chains originate from one sample sequenced in a study of cytomegalovirus exposure and HLA in healthy donors (dated 2017 in TCRdb). The library was generated by the immunoSEQ multiplex PCR assay. For the multiplex PCR, a mixture combining 60 forward primers for TCR Vbeta segments and 13 reverse primers for TCR Jbeta segments was used. TCRdb holds this immuneACCESS table with in-frame rearrangements only. Some clones are missing; in checked studies, unresolved V genes explain under half, and the rest has no known cause. The table for this sample lists about 120,000 clones; 8.5% to 10% of them were counted only once. The ten largest clones add up to less than 4% of the sample. The specimen was PBMCs. These receptors were obtained from a man aged 25 to 40 in good health and CMV-seronegative.

The chain combines TRBV4-2 with TRBJ2-5; 11 bases fit TRBD2. V dropped 0 bases and J dropped 7; count of bases not matched to a gene: 7. The CDR3 length is 16 residues. Germline-derived CDR1 and CDR2 are LGHNA and YNFKEQ. The CDR3 protein is CASSQELAGGTWTQYF. In nucleotides, the CDR3 is TGTGCCAGCAGCCAAGAGCTAGCGGGAGGTACCTGGACCCAGTACTTC.

DNA for the CDR3: TGTGCCAGCAGCTTAGTAGGCCTAGCGGGAAACACCGGGGAGCTGTTTTTT. Its translation is CASSLVGLAGNTGELFF. The chain employs TRBV7-2 and TRBJ2-2; 9 nucleotides line up with TRBD2. The CDR3 runs to 17 residues. Trimming at V came to 1 base and at J to 2 bases, leaving 5 bases not matched to a gene. Germline CDR1 reads SGHTA; CDR2 reads FQGNSA.